These 28 T cell receptor beta chains share one sample of origin, sequenced in a study of early T cells in non-severe SARS-CoV-2 infection. TCRdb recomputed calls from the 5' RACE reads with MiXCR, one row per CDR3 protein. The sample contains around 50,000 distinct CDR3 sequences, about 9.3% of which appear only once. Material: whole blood. These receptors originate from an adult who was a healthcare worker with PCR-confirmed SARS-CoV-2 infection or an uninfected control (not recorded which).

This clonotype appeared a few times. This chain joins TRBV18 and TRBJ1-2, with 7 bases lining up with TRBD1. The CDR3 is made up of 14 amino acids. Trimming at V came to 3 bases and at J to 3 bases, leaving 4 bases not matched to a gene. CDR1 is KGHSH and CDR2 is LQKENI in the germline V gene. CDR3: CASSPGQSYYGYTF. DNA of the CDR3: TGTGCCAGCTCACCGGGACAGTCCTACTATGGCTACACCTTC.

This clonotype was seen at least ten times. V usage is TRBV24-1 and J usage is TRBJ1-2; D gene uncertain. The length of the CDR3 is 13 residues. CDR1 is KGHDR and CDR2 is SFDVKD in the germline V gene. Trimming removed 5 bases from V and 1 base from J, with 7 bases in between. This CDR3 reads CATSAWDNYGYTF. The CDR3 DNA reads TGTGCCACCAGTGCTTGGGATAACTATGGCTACACCTTC.

In its sample, this clonotype was seen many times. The rearrangement joins TRBV20-1 to TRBJ1-5; D ambiguous. Per germline, CDR1 DFQATT and CDR2 SNEGSKA (reference sequence). The CDR3 contains 14 residues. Trimming shortened V by 6 bases and J by 1 base, and 13 bases separated the two germline ends. The CDR3, as DNA: TGCAGTGCGCGGAGGCCAGGCAGCAATCAGCCCCAGCATTTT. This codes for CSARRPGSNQPQHF.

This clonotype was seen many times. The gene calls are TRBV20-1 and TRBJ2-3; TRBD2 matches 9 bases. This CDR3 has 14 residues. Germline-derived CDR1 and CDR2 are DFQATT and SNEGSKA (reference sequence). With 4 bases clipped from V and 5 bases from J, the junction kept 7 bases outside the gene matches. CDR3 amino acids: CSANAGGPRDTQYF. DNA for the CDR3: TGCAGTGCTAATGCGGGGGGGCCAAGAGATACGCAGTATTTT.

The table lists this clonotype with a few counts. The gene calls are TRBV3-1 and TRBJ2-1; 11 bases are a match to TRBD2. CDR3 length equals 18 residues. Germline V gene lookup returns CDR1 LGHDT and CDR2 YNNKEL (reference sequence). Trimming cost V 0 bases and J 0 bases; bases outside gene matches: 4. CDR3 bases: TGTGCCAGCAGCCAAGAGGGGACTAGCGGTAGCTCCTACAATGAGCAGTTCTTC. This codes for CASSQEGTSGSSYNEQFF.

This clonotype has ten or more counts. The chain joins TRBV29-1 to TRBJ2-3, with 11 bases that match TRBD2. From germline, CDR1 is SQVTM and CDR2 ANQGSEA. The V segment lost 6 bases and the J segment 3 bases; nucleotides outside the gene matches: 2. CDR3 length equals 13 residues. In DNA form, the CDR3 reads TGCAGCGTCACTAGCGGGGGTACAGATACGCAGTATTTT. Translating it yields CSVTSGGTDTQYF.

This clonotype was counted ten times or more. The V call is TRBV27, the J call TRBJ2-2; D remains ambiguous. V was pared by 1 base and J by 4 bases, with 7 bases between. Per germline, CDR1 MNHEY and CDR2 SMNVEV (reference sequence). The CDR3 contains 14 residues. The DNA for the CDR3 is TGTGCCAGCAGTTTATTCACAATCACCGGGGAGCTGTTTTTT. As protein: CASSLFTITGELFF.

With regard to this clonotype: Because it lacks the conserved phenylalanine or tryptophan at the end, this CDR3 is likely a read error. The chain recombines TRBV5-6 with TRBJ2-7, with D perhaps TRBD1 (6 bases). Germline lookup yields CDR1 SGHDT and CDR2 YYEEEE. This CDR3 spans 16 amino acids. V was trimmed by 0 bases and J by 7 bases, leaving 20 bases between them. CDR3 DNA sequence: TGTGCCAGCAGCTTGGGGCAGGGGCTTATCGTCGGAGAGCAGTACCTC. As protein: CASSLGQGLIVGEQYL.

This clonotype showed up many times. V gene TRBV2 combines with J gene TRBJ2-1; D may be TRBD2 (5 bases). The V gene's germline CDR1 is SNHLY and CDR2 FYNNEI. CDR3 length equals 12 residues. With 4 bases removed from V and 8 bases from J, the gap between germline ends came to 9 bases. CDR3 amino acids: CASSAEGDEQFF. The CDR3, as DNA: TGTGCCAGCAGTGCTGAGGGCGATGAGCAGTTCTTC.

This clonotype was counted ten times or more. This rearrangement joins TRBV2 to TRBJ1-2, with 9 bases identical to TRBD1. This CDR3 region has 14 residues. V dropped 5 bases and J dropped 4; count of bases not matched to a gene: 5. Looked up from germline, CDR1 is SNHLY and CDR2 is FYNNEI. The CDR3 coding sequence is TGTGCCAGCAGTTCCGGGACAGGGTCCTATGGCTACACCTTC. This codes for CASSSGTGSYGYTF.

In its sample, this clonotype was seen many times. The chain carries TRBV7-3 and TRBJ2-3; 9 nucleotides line up with TRBD2. The germline V gene encodes CDR1 SGHTA and CDR2 FQGTGA. CDR3 length equals 17 residues. The J segment lost 2 bases and the V segment lost 4 bases, leaving 10 bases of the junction unmatched. CDR3 region: CASSSGVSGSSTDTQYF. The CDR3 DNA reads TGTGCCAGCAGCTCCGGGGTTAGCGGGAGCTCCACAGATACGCAGTATTTT.

This clonotype has at least ten counts. As DNA, the CDR3 is TGTGCCAGCAGCACCCAAGTCTCCTACAATGAGCAGTTCTTC. Amino acids: CASSTQVSYNEQFF. The chain is built from TRBV7-9 and TRBJ2-1; the D is unclear. CDR1 and CDR2 from the germline V gene are SEHNR and FQNEAQ (reference sequence). This CDR3 region has 14 residues. V lost 5 bases, J lost 0 bases, and 8 bases lay in between. The whole variable domain, filled in from reference TRBV7-9 and TRBJ2-1, reads DTGVSQNPRHKITKRGQNVTFRCDPISEHNRLYWYRQTLGQGPEFLTYFQNEAQLEKSRLLSDRFSAERPKGSFSTLEIQRTEQGDSAMYLCASSTQVSYNEQFFGPGTRLTVL.

This clonotype was counted ten times or more. The chain employs TRBV6-1 and TRBJ2-1; perhaps TRBD2 as D (5 bases). Germline CDR1 is MNHNS and CDR2 is SASEGT. V lost 4 bases to trimming and J lost 1 base, with 11 bases between them. CDR3 length: 15 residues. CDR3 region: CASSAFTGSYNEQFF. CDR3 nucleotide sequence: TGTGCCAGCAGTGCGTTTACGGGATCCTACAATGAGCAGTTCTTC.

This clonotype was picked up many times. V usage is TRBV20-1 and J usage is TRBJ2-7, with a tentative D call TRBD2 (6 bases). This CDR3 is 13 amino acids long. CDR1 is DFQATT and CDR2 is SNEGSKA in the germline V gene (reference sequence). V was cut by 6 bases and J by 0 bases, with 12 bases left in between. The CDR3 DNA reads as TGCAGTGCCGGGGGAGGAATCTCCTACGAGCAGTACTTC. Translated, it gives CSAGGGISYEQYF.

This clonotype was seen many times. The V gene is TRBV7-2, the J gene TRBJ2-5, with a possible D match to TRBD1 (6 bases). The length of the CDR3 is 14 residues. V lost 3 bases to trimming and J lost 0 bases, with 8 bases between them. The V gene's germline CDR1 is SGHTA and CDR2 FQGNSA. CDR3 DNA sequence: TGTGCCAGCAGCTTTGGGGGCAACCAAGAGACCCAGTACTTC. It translates to CASSFGGNQETQYF.

The CDR3 sequence is CATSDGTVTYNEQFF. CDR3 in DNA: TGTGCCACCAGTGATGGGACTGTCACCTACAATGAGCAGTTCTTC. V usage is TRBV24-1 and J usage is TRBJ2-1, with D tentatively TRBD2 (6 bases). V was cut by 3 bases and J by 2 bases, with 10 bases left in between. The CDR3 runs to 15 residues. Germline V lookup: CDR1 KGHDR, CDR2 SFDVKD.

This clonotype occurred a few times. The rearrangement joins TRBV20-1 to TRBJ1-2; 10 bases agree with TRBD1. Losses at the gene ends were 6 bases for V and 5 bases for J; bases not matched to a gene: 6. The germline V gene encodes CDR1 DFQATT and CDR2 SNEGSKA (reference sequence). The CDR3 spans 13 residues. The CDR3 DNA reads as TGCAGTGCACGGACAGGGGGTTATTATGGCTACACCTTC. It codes for CSARTGGYYGYTF.

For the CDR3, the DNA is TGTGCCACCAGTGATTTTAGCGGTCCCACGGGTGAGCAGTTCTTC. As protein: CATSDFSGPTGEQFF. The chain links TRBV24-1 to TRBJ2-1, with D possibly being TRBD2 (6 bases). CDR1 and CDR2 (germline): KGHDR, SFDVKD. The V gene lost 1 base and the J gene lost 9 bases, with 15 bases spanning the gap. The CDR3 runs to 15 residues.

This clonotype was recorded at least ten times. The genes are TRBV20-1 and TRBJ2-7; D gene ambiguous. Per the germline V gene, CDR1 is DFQATT and CDR2 is SNEGSKA (reference sequence). This CDR3 has 13 residues. Trimming took off 0 bases at V and 2 bases at J, with 8 bases between the two ends. CDR3 nucleotide sequence: TGCAGTGCTAGAGATCAGCGTACCTACGAGCAGTACTTC. This encodes CSARDQRTYEQYF.

At least ten counts were recorded for this clonotype. This CDR3 is CASSLGGRTVVSNQPQHF. For the CDR3, the DNA is TGTGCCAGCAGTTTAGGGGGACGGACAGTCGTGAGCAATCAGCCCCAGCATTTT. J is TRBJ1-5 and V is TRBV12-3 or TRBV12-4; D possibly corresponds to TRBD1 (6 bases). This CDR3 region has 18 residues. Trimming pared 1 base from V and 1 base from J, leaving 17 bases between.

This clonotype has ten or more counts. The rearrangement uses TRBV13 and TRBJ2-7, with 8 bases matching TRBD1. The junction had 9 bases not matched to a gene; V was cut back by 0 bases and J by 8 bases. The CDR3 extends over 15 amino acids. CDR1 and CDR2 (germline): PRHDT, FYEKMQ (reference sequence). The CDR3 loop is CASSLGGTGLEKQYF. CDR3 bases: TGTGCCAGCAGCTTAGGCGGGACAGGCTTGGAAAAGCAGTACTTC.

This clonotype has ten or more counts. This rearrangement joins TRBV5-1 to TRBJ2-3, with D unclear. The length of the CDR3 is 16 residues. The V end lost 4 bases, the J end lost 3 bases, and 18 bases lay between the germline ends. Looked up from germline, CDR1 is SGHRS and CDR2 is YFSETQ. CDR3 DNA: TGCGCCAGCAGCCCCGTACTGGGGTCAGAAACAGATACGCAGTATTTT. Amino acids: CASSPVLGSETDTQYF.

This clonotype came up a few times. The chain links TRBV19 to TRBJ2-2, with unresolved D. Germline V gene lookup returns CDR1 LNHDA and CDR2 SQIVND (reference sequence). This CDR3 region has 15 residues. V dropped 4 bases and J dropped 2 bases, with 11 bases sitting between them. As DNA, the CDR3 is TGTGCCAGTAGTACCATTACCCTAAACACCGGGGAGCTGTTTTTT. This sequence encodes CASSTITLNTGELFF.

This clonotype was seen repeatedly, ten times or more. CDR3 residues: CASSSPGLYEQYF. DNA of the CDR3: TGTGCCAGCAGCTCGCCGGGACTCTACGAGCAGTACTTC. The chain employs TRBV13 and TRBJ2-7, with D perhaps matching TRBD2 (6 bases). The CDR3 contains 13 residues. V was pared by 4 bases and J by 3 bases, with 10 bases between. Germline V gene sequence: CDR1 PRHDT, CDR2 FYEKMQ (reference sequence).

This clonotype was counted at least ten times. The chain uses TRBV24-1 and TRBJ2-3; 9 bases line up with TRBD2. The germline V gene encodes CDR1 KGHDR and CDR2 SFDVKD. There are 16 residues in the CDR3. The J segment lost 3 bases and the V segment lost 4 bases, leaving 7 bases of the junction unmatched. CDR3 in DNA: TGTGCCACCAGTGAAACCGGGACTAGCAAGACAGATACGCAGTATTTT. Encoded protein: CATSETGTSKTDTQYF.

This clonotype has ten or more counts. The V and J genes are TRBV4-2 and TRBJ2-1, with 14 bases matching TRBD2. This CDR3 region has 14 residues. The germline V gene has CDR1 LGHNA and CDR2 YNFKEQ. With V trimmed by 3 bases and J by 12 bases, 4 bases remained unmatched. Written as DNA, the CDR3 is TGTGCCAGCAGCCAGGGACTAGCGGGGGCGGGGCAGTTCTTC. This gives the protein CASSQGLAGAGQFF.

This clonotype came up many times. This sequence joins TRBV18 and TRBJ2-7; D call uncertain. V lost 2 bases, J lost 0 bases, and 5 bases lay in between. CDR1 is KGHSH, CDR2 LQKENI, per germline. This CDR3 has 13 residues. CDR3 sequence: CASSPEFSYEQYF. CDR3 in DNA: TGTGCCAGCTCACCAGAGTTCTCCTACGAGCAGTACTTC.

A note on this clonotype: A much larger clone is a single base away; this may be a read error. J is TRBJ2-3 and V is TRBV6-6, with 10 bases fitting TRBD2. The CDR3 runs 16 residues. Germline CDR1 reads MNHNY; CDR2 reads SVGAGI (reference sequence). In nucleotides, the CDR3 is TGTGTCAGCAGTTACTCCAGGTCTAGCGGGAGTAATACGCAGTATTTT. It translates to CVSSYSRSSGSNTQYF.